This T cell receptor (beta chain) originates from a study of identical twins' blood T cells. This clonotype was counted between two and nine times. Per the original data handling: Each library had about 2 to 4 million CDR3 reads and about 90,000 to nearly 550,000 clonotypes. TCRdb reprocessed the 5' RACE reads with MiXCR, giving one entry per CDR3 protein. TCRdb, not the original authors, processed these V and J calls. This sample carries hundreds of thousands of distinct CDR3 sequences, roughly 31% of them seen once, and the ten largest clones take 5.5% to 6.5%. The germline V and J ends were trimmed by 8 bases and 0 bases, with 16 bases remaining between them. This CDR3 contains 14 residues. CDR1 is DFQATT and CDR2 is SNEGSKA in the germline V gene (reference sequence). Three pairs of healthy female monozygous twins were the donors.

The receptor was isolated from a woman between 18 and 55 years old in good health. The V gene is TRBV20-1, the J gene TRBJ1-1; D possibly corresponds to TRBD1 (5 bases). Sequences were obtained from PBMCs. The CDR3: CSTPGPTLNTEAFF. The CDR3 region has the DNA TGCAGTACCCCGGGACCCACGTTGAACACTGAAGCTTTCTTT.